The 13 T cell receptor beta chains below come from one sample, sequenced in a study of cytomegalovirus exposure and HLA in healthy donors. PCR used 60 Vbeta primers and 13 Jbeta primers. Produced via immunoSEQ multiplex PCR; TCRdb's table is partial and in-frame only. This table has about 200,000 clones, 70% to 90% appearing once. Sequenced: PBMCs. The receptors stem from a woman between 45 and 65 years old in good health and CMV-seronegative.

The genes are TRBV28 and TRBJ2-2; possibly TRBD1 for D (6 bases). Trimming took off 5 bases at V and 1 base at J, with 14 bases between the two ends. The germline V gene encodes CDR1 MDHEN and CDR2 SYDVKM. The CDR3 runs to 16 residues. CDR3 amino acids: CASSTRRGLNTGELFF. DNA of the CDR3: TGTGCCAGCAGTACCCGCAGGGGCCTGAACACCGGGGAGCTGTTTTTT. The variable domain in full, with the rest retrieved from reference TRBV28 and TRBJ2-2, is DVKVTQSSRYLVKRTGEKVFLECVQDMDHENMFWYRQDPGLGLRLIYFSYDVKMKEKGDIPEGYSVSREKKERFSLILESASTNQTSMYLCASSTRRGLNTGELFFGEGSRLTVL.

The chain is built from TRBV30 and TRBJ2-7, with TRBD2 matching 16 bases. J was trimmed by 9 bases and V by 2 bases; bases with no gene match: 10. CDR3 length equals 16 residues. In germline, CDR1 is GTSNPN, CDR2 SVGIG (reference sequence). The CDR3 loop reads CAWSFSGTSGRVPQYF. The DNA for the CDR3 is TGTGCCTGGAGTTTCTCCGGGACTAGCGGGAGGGTTCCGCAGTACTTC. Supplemented by reference TRBV30 and TRBJ2-7, the full variable domain reads SQTIHQWPATLVQPVGSPLSLECTVEGTSNPNLYWYRQAAGRGLQLLFYSVGIGQISSEVPQNLSASRPQDRQFILSSKKLLLSDSGFYLCAWSFSGTSGRVPQYFGPGTRLTVT.

This chain links TRBV11-2 with TRBJ1-6, with 8 bases fitting TRBD1. V shed 3 bases, J shed 7 bases, and the junction held 5 bases outside the gene matches. Germline lookup yields CDR1 SGHAT and CDR2 FQNNGV. The CDR3 has 15 residues. The CDR3 DNA follows: TGTGCCAGCAGCTTGCAGGGGGCAGAAAATTCACCCCTCCACTTT. It translates to CASSLQGAENSPLHF.

The chain combines TRBV9 with TRBJ1-1, with unresolved D. Germline CDR1 and CDR2: SGDLS and YYNGEE. This CDR3 is 13 amino acids long. The V end lost 2 bases, the J end lost 6 bases, and 11 bases lay between the germline ends. CDR3 coding DNA: TGTGCCAGCAGCGTCGAATCAGGCGCTGAAGCTTTCTTT. Protein sequence: CASSVESGAEAFF.

This clone has a single count. The rearrangement joins TRBV28 to TRBJ2-1; 9 bases align to TRBD1. The V and J ends lost 6 bases and 6 bases, in that order; junction bases with no gene match: 9. The CDR3 consists of 15 residues. Looked up from germline, CDR1 is MDHEN and CDR2 is SYDVKM. The CDR3 nucleotides are TGTGCCAGCAGCCCGCCCGGGACAGGGAGCAATGAGCAGTTCTTC. This sequence encodes CASSPPGTGSNEQFF.

The rearrangement uses TRBV7-2 and TRBJ2-7; 7 bases are a match to TRBD2. Germline lookup yields CDR1 SGHTA and CDR2 FQGNSA. CDR3 length: 14 amino acids. The junction had 4 bases not matched to a gene; V was cut back by 3 bases and J by 2 bases. CDR3 protein: CASSLTSPTYEQYF. The CDR3 nucleotides read TGTGCCAGCAGCTTGACTAGCCCAACCTACGAGCAGTACTTC.

The rearrangement uses TRBV7-8 and TRBJ2-2; 13 bases agree with TRBD2. The CDR3 extends over 16 amino acids. Germline V gives CDR1 SGHVS, CDR2 FQNEAQ. V shed 4 bases, J shed 4 bases, and the junction held 3 bases outside the gene matches. The CDR3 loop is CASSSGTSGTTGELFF. CDR3 bases: TGTGCCAGCAGCTCTGGGACTAGCGGGACCACCGGGGAGCTGTTTTTT.

This rearrangement joins TRBV4-3 to TRBJ2-7; 7 nucleotides align to TRBD2. V lost 5 bases, J lost 5 bases, and 3 bases stayed unmatched. The CDR3 consists of 12 residues. Germline assignment: CDR1 LGHNA and CDR2 YSLEER. CDR3 coding DNA: TGCGCCAGCAGCTATCGGGGGGACGAGCAGTACTTC. This encodes CASSYRGDEQYF.

The rearrangement joins TRBV2 to TRBJ2-5, with a tentative D call TRBD2 (5 bases). In germline, CDR1 is SNHLY, CDR2 FYNNEI. V lost 8 bases, J lost 2 bases, and 9 bases lay in between. The CDR3 consists of 12 residues. The CDR3 sequence: CASWRWQETQYF. The CDR3 DNA sequence: TGTGCCAGCTGGAGGTGGCAAGAGACCCAGTACTTC.

CDR3 nucleotide sequence: TGTGCCAGCAGTCCCCGGGAGGGGGGAGGCTACACCTTC. Translation gives CASSPREGGGYTF. V gene TRBV27 combines with J gene TRBJ1-2, with D possibly TRBD1 on 6 matching bases. V gave up 5 bases and J gave up 8 bases, with 15 bases separating them. The CDR3 consists of 13 residues. Germline values: CDR1 MNHEY, CDR2 SMNVEV (reference sequence).

The V gene is TRBV11-1, the J gene TRBJ2-1; D gene uncertain. V lost 3 bases, J lost 0 bases, and 9 bases lay in between. Germline CDR1 reads SGHAT; CDR2 reads FQDESV (reference sequence). The CDR3 totals 15 residues. CDR3: CASSFLVRSYNEQFF. CDR3 bases: TGTGCCAGCAGCTTTCTAGTACGCTCCTACAATGAGCAGTTCTTC.

The chain couples TRBV18 to TRBJ2-7, with TRBD2 matching 14 bases. The CDR3 sequence is 15 residues long. The trim removed 6 bases at V and 0 bases at J, leaving 1 base unmatched. Germline CDR1 reads KGHSH; CDR2 reads LQKENI. The CDR3 is CASSGTSGGSYEQYF. The CDR3 nucleotides read TGTGCCAGCTCGGGGACTAGCGGGGGCTCCTACGAGCAGTACTTC.

This chain uses TRBV19 with TRBJ1-5, with 9 nucleotides matching TRBD1. V gave up 6 bases and J gave up 4 bases; unmatched junction bases: 7. Germline V gene lookup returns CDR1 LNHDA and CDR2 SQIVND (reference sequence). This CDR3 region has 15 residues. The DNA for the CDR3 is TGTGCCAGTAGATCGAGGACAGGGGCTAATCAGCCCCAGCATTTT. Amino acids: CASRSRTGANQPQHF. Variable domain in full (rest from reference TRBV19 and TRBJ1-5): DGGITQSPKYLFRKEGQNVTLSCEQNLNHDAMYWYRQDPGQGLRLIYYSQIVNDFQKGDIAEGYSVSREKKESFPLTVTSAQKNPTAFYLCASRSRTGANQPQHFGDGTRLSIL.